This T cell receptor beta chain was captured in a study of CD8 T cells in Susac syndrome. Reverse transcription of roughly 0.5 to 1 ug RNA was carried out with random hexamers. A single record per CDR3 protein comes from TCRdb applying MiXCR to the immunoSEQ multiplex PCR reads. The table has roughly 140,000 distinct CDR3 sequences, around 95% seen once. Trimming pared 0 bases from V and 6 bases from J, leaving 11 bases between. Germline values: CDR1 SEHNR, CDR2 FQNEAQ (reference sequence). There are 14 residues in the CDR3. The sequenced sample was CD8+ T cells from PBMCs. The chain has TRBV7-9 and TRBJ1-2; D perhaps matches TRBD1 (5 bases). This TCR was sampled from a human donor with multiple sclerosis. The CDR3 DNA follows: TGTGCCAGCAGCTTAGCCCCCAGGGTGCATGGCTACACCTTC. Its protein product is CASSLAPRVHGYTF.